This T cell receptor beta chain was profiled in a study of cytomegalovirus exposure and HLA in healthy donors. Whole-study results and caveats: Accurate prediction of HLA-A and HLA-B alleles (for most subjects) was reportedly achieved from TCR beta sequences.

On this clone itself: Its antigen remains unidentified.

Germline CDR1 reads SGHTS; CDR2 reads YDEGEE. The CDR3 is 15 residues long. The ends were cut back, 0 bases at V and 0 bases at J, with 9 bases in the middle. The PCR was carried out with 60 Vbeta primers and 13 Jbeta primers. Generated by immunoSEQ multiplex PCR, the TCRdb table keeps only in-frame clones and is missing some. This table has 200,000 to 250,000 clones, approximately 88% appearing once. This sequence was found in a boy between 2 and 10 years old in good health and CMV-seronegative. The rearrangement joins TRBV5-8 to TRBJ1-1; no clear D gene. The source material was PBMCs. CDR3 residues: CASSLGQTLNTEAFF. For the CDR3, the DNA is TGTGCCAGCAGCTTGGGGCAGACTTTGAACACTGAAGCTTTCTTT.